A selection of T cell receptor beta chains follows, all from one sample in a study of blood T cell repertoires in COVID-19. Only in-frame clones appear in the TCRdb table, and some are missing; sequencing was by immunoSEQ multiplex PCR. The sample records 200,000 to 300,000 clones, 88% being singletons. Material for sequencing was peripheral blood. Receptor source: a woman aged 25 to 39 with acute or convalescent COVID-19. Each CDR3 is given with its conserved first and last residue. Fields, in order: clone size, J gene, V gene, D gene, CDR3 protein, CDR3 DNA. The D gene is left open where the match is weak. Where a row states a size, it is once, few, many or the class of an expanded clone; other rows omit it.

- TRBJ1-3 TRBV19 - CASISGYNGNTIYF TGTGCCAGTATATCAGGCTACAATGGAAACACCATATATTTT
- TRBJ2-3 TRBV7-2 TRBD2 CASSLGERDSDTQYF TGTGCCAGCAGCTTAGGGGAGCGGGACTCAGATACGCAGTATTTT
- TRBJ2-5 TRBV2 TRBD1 CASSGGTGGRETQYF TGTGCCAGCAGTGGGGGGACAGGGGGCAGGGAGACCCAGTACTTC
- TRBJ1-4 TRBV12-3/TRBV12-4 - CASSPDSNEKLFF TGTGCCAGCAGCCCGGACAGCAATGAAAAACTGTTTTTT
- TRBJ2-3 TRBV9 TRBD1 CASSERQGWGTDTQYF TGTGCCAGCAGCGAGAGACAGGGGTGGGGTACAGATACGCAGTATTTT
- TRBJ2-1 TRBV19 - CASSIGSGGEQFF TGTGCCAGTAGTATCGGTAGCGGCGGCGAGCAGTTCTTC
- TRBJ2-7 TRBV6-5 - CASSFGGYEQYF TGTGCCAGCAGTTTTGGAGGGTACGAGCAGTACTTC
- TRBJ2-5 TRBV27 TRBD2 CASSLGSSGERETQYF TGTGCCAGCAGTTTAGGGTCTAGCGGGGAGAGGGAGACCCAGTACTTC
- TRBJ2-1 TRBV19 TRBD2 CASTSPPGTSGRNEQFF TGTGCCAGTACTTCACCCCCCGGGACTAGCGGGAGGAATGAGCAGTTCTTC
- TRBJ1-6 TRBV3-1/TRBV3-2 - CASSQNRDLRSPLHF TGTGCCAGCAGCCAAAACAGGGACCTCAGATCACCCCTCCACTTT
- TRBJ1-4 TRBV19 - CASSIPRGGREKLFF TGTGCCAGTAGTATTCCGCGTGGAGGACGGGAAAAACTGTTTTTT
- TRBJ2-1 TRBV24-1 - CATSDLIGSVSPNNEQFF TGTGCCACCAGTGATTTGATCGGTAGCGTAAGTCCTAACAATGAGCAGTTCTTC
- TRBJ2-5 TRBV5-6 - CASRPDYQETQYF TGTGCCAGCAGACCCGACTACCAAGAGACCCAGTACTTC
- TRBJ1-3 TRBV9 TRBD1 CASSPSTGLLDTIYF TGTGCCAGCAGCCCGTCGACAGGGTTATTAGACACCATATATTTT
- TRBJ2-1 TRBV11-3 TRBD2 CASSLDPSLAGTHYNEQFF TGTGCCAGCAGCTTAGATCCCTCCCTAGCGGGAACCCACTACAATGAGCAGTTCTTC
- TRBJ1-4 TRBV24-1 - CATSDWGGEKLFF TGTGCCACCAGTGATTGGGGGGGAGAAAAACTGTTTTTT
once TRBJ1-2 TRBV18 - CASSPATDYGYTF TGTGCCAGCTCACCAGCTACAGACTATGGCTACACCTTC
- TRBJ2-7 TRBV7-9 TRBD2 CASSVGGLVGFDEQYF TGTGCCAGCAGTGTTGGCGGACTAGTAGGATTCGACGAGCAGTACTTC
once TRBJ1-6 TRBV3-1/TRBV3-2 TRBD1 CASSPSGTDSPLHF TGTGCCAGCAGCCCATCCGGGACAGATTCACCCCTCCACTTT
- TRBJ2-7 TRBV7-9 TRBD1 CASSPRGQGFYEQYF TGTGCCAGCAGCCCCCGGGGACAGGGGTTTTACGAGCAGTACTTC
- TRBJ2-7 TRBV20-1 TRBD2 CSASGGRASGEQYF TGCAGTGCTAGTGGTGGGAGGGCCTCGGGCGAGCAGTACTTC
- TRBJ2-7 TRBV11-2 - CASRSTGYYEQYF TGTGCCAGCAGATCGACAGGTTACTACGAGCAGTACTTC
- TRBJ2-6 TRBV2 - CASSTVAVGANVLTF TGTGCCAGCAGTACCGTCGCAGTGGGGGCCAACGTCCTGACTTTC
- TRBJ2-7 TRBV19 TRBD1 CASSMDRADDEQYF TGTGCCAGTAGTATGGACAGGGCAGACGACGAGCAGTACTTC
once TRBJ2-1 TRBV24-1 TRBD2 CATSGAGGTNYNEQFF TGTGCCACCAGTGGAGCGGGAGGAACAAACTACAATGAGCAGTTCTTC
- TRBJ1-6 TRBV6-2/TRBV6-3 TRBD1 CASSFQGAPLHF TGTGCCAGCAGCTTCCAGGGGGCACCCCTCCACTTT